This T cell receptor beta chain was identified during a study of shared clonotypes between healthy human individuals. Naive CD8 cells, CD45RO-negative and positively selected for CCR7, excluded terminally differentiated effector memory CD45RA+ cells. Methods used by the authors: Filtering was not the same, since immunoSEQ gave junction-only sequences without quality scores. Sequencing was performed with immunoSEQ multiplex PCR; in TCRdb, only in-frame clones are kept and a portion is missing. The D gene and trimming were derived from the DNA, and the V and J assignments and clone size from that table. The profile shows under 2,000,000 clones, approximately 95% of them singletons. A note on this clone: Its antigen is unidentified.

The germline gives CDR1 KGHSH, CDR2 LQKENI. Trimming took off 3 bases at V and 7 bases at J, with 22 bases between the two ends. The CDR3 has 16 amino acids. Findings of the study overall: Naive CD4 clonotypes were shared across a handful of donors at about 5.3%. Donor clonotype sharing was expected to depend on sequencing depth. Specimens sampled were limited to blood, with tissue repertoires likely differing.

The source material was naive CD8+ T cells sorted from blood. This sequence originates from a young man in good health. This chain joins TRBV18 and TRBJ2-7, with D possibly being TRBD1 (6 bases). CDR3 residues: CASSPSNRWGQEEQYF. The DNA for the CDR3 is TGTGCCAGCTCACCCTCTAACAGGTGGGGGCAGGAAGAGCAGTACTTC.